The 9 T cell receptor beta chains below all came from one sample that was sequenced in a study of T cells in Graves' hyperthyroidism and ophthalmopathy. Amplification of TCR beta CDR3 regions used RNA as the template. First-round RT-PCR of the TCR CDR3 relied on the HTBI primer set. One entry per CDR3 protein, called by TCRdb with MiXCR from the multiplex PCR reads. This sample has around 600,000 distinct CDR3 sequences, with just under 45% found just once. Sequences were obtained from peripheral blood or thyroid tissue (not recorded which). Every receptor here comes from an adult man with Graves' disease, either hyperthyroidism or ophthalmopathy (not recorded which).

V gene TRBV6-5 combines with J gene TRBJ1-1; possibly TRBD1 for D (6 bases). Germline CDR1 reads MNHEY; CDR2 reads SVGAGI. The V gene lost 8 bases and the J gene lost 4 bases, with 11 bases spanning the gap. The CDR3 sequence is 12 residues long. CDR3: CASGTGFTEAFF. The CDR3 DNA sequence: TGTGCCAGCGGAACAGGGTTCACTGAAGCTTTCTTT.

The gene calls are TRBV2 and TRBJ2-7; 10 positions agree with TRBD1. The CDR3 has 16 residues. The trim removed 3 bases at V and 1 base at J, leaving 6 bases unmatched. Germline V gene sequence: CDR1 SNHLY, CDR2 FYNNEI. The CDR3 loop is CASSDYPGQGSYEQYF. The CDR3 DNA is TGTGCCAGCAGTGATTACCCGGGACAGGGGTCCTACGAGCAGTACTTC.

This clonotype has at least ten counts. This chain uses TRBV10-2 with TRBJ1-1, with 8 bases fitting TRBD1. Germline V gives CDR1 WSHSY, CDR2 SAAADI. This CDR3 is built from 16 residues. Losses at the gene ends were 2 bases for V and 5 bases for J; bases not matched to a gene: 10. The CDR3 protein is CASSENWQGARTEAFF. CDR3 DNA sequence: TGCGCCAGCAGTGAGAATTGGCAGGGGGCACGGACTGAAGCTTTCTTT.

The V gene is TRBV4-1, the J gene TRBJ1-1; no definite D call. This CDR3 spans 16 amino acids. CDR1 and CDR2 (germline): MGHRA, YSYEKL. Trimming took 1 base from V and 0 from J, leaving 12 bases between them. The CDR3 spells CASSQGQFLMNTEAFF. The CDR3 coding sequence is TGCGCCAGCAGCCAAGGGCAGTTTCTAATGAACACTGAAGCTTTCTTT.

The chain has TRBV2 and TRBJ2-5; D possibly corresponds to TRBD2 (5 bases). Germline values: CDR1 SNHLY, CDR2 FYNNEI. The CDR3 covers 14 residues. Trimming pared 6 bases from V and 2 bases from J, leaving 13 bases between. The CDR3 DNA reads as TGTGCCAGCAGGGGCATAGGGAGACAAGAGACCCAGTACTTC. It encodes CASRGIGRQETQYF.

V is TRBV10-3 and J is TRBJ2-7; 9 nucleotides line up with TRBD1. The CDR3 has 15 amino acids. Germline V gene data show CDR1 as ENHRY and CDR2 as SYGVKD. After removal of 2 bases from V and 6 bases from J, the junction contained 8 bases not matched to a gene. CDR3 nucleotide sequence: TGTGCCATCAGTGAGAAGACAGGGGGTTCACCCGAGCAGTACTTC. It codes for CAISEKTGGSPEQYF.

This clonotype showed up many times. The chain recombines TRBV29-1 with TRBJ1-1, with D possibly matching TRBD1 (6 bases). The V gene's germline CDR1 is SQVTM and CDR2 ANQGSEA. V was trimmed by 4 bases and J by 1 base, leaving 13 bases between them. The CDR3 spans 14 residues. The CDR3 region has the DNA TGCAGCGTTGGAGCCGGGACACCGAACACTGAAGCTTTCTTT. This encodes CSVGAGTPNTEAFF.

V and J are TRBV6-5 and TRBJ2-7; the D gene is possibly TRBD2 (7 bases). V was clipped by 0 bases and J by 5 bases, with 11 bases between them. Germline values: CDR1 MNHEY, CDR2 SVGAGI. The CDR3 has 14 amino acids. The CDR3 is CASSYSGGRNEQYF. The CDR3 coding sequence is TGTGCCAGCAGTTACTCCGGGGGGCGGAACGAGCAGTACTTC.

At least ten counts were recorded for this clonotype. The chain carries TRBV10-2 and TRBJ1-1; D gene unclear. This CDR3 comprises 15 residues. V lost 0 bases, J lost 1 base, and 9 bases lay in between. The germline V gene encodes CDR1 WSHSY and CDR2 SAAADI. CDR3 nucleotide sequence: TGCGCCAGCAGTGAGTCGAACAAACCGAACACTGAAGCTTTCTTT. Protein sequence: CASSESNKPNTEAFF.